Shown below are 20 T cell receptor beta chains from a single sample sequenced in a study of neurological immune-mediated disorders. TCRdb re-called the 5' RACE reads through MiXCR, storing one row per CDR3 protein. The table lists roughly 45,000 distinct CDR3 sequences, about 14% of them singletons. Time point noted: longitudinal time-point 3. The source material was PBMCs. The receptors come from a man between 25 and 39 years old in good health.

This clonotype was seen at least ten times. V and J are TRBV7-9 and TRBJ1-5, with 8 bases aligning to TRBD1. CDR1 SEHNR and CDR2 FQNEAQ come from the germline V gene (reference sequence). The CDR3 totals 15 residues. V shed 3 bases, J shed 5 bases, and the junction held 6 bases outside the gene matches. Here the CDR3 reads CASSFSGQVDQPQHF. CDR3 nucleotides: TGTGCCAGCAGCTTCTCGGGACAGGTAGATCAGCCCCAGCATTTT.

This clonotype was found many times. The J gene is TRBJ1-2, the V gene TRBV5-1; D is unresolved. Germline V gene data show CDR1 as SGHRS and CDR2 as YFSETQ. The ends were cut back, 0 bases at V and 4 bases at J, with 10 bases in the middle. CDR3 size: 14 residues. As DNA, the CDR3 is TGCGCCAGCAGCTTGGTATCAGACTTCTATGGCTACACCTTC. Its protein product is CASSLVSDFYGYTF.

This clonotype was seen ten or more times. CDR3 residues: CASSAQQGLAKNIQYF. The CDR3 DNA is TGTGCCAGCAGCGCGCAACAGGGTCTCGCCAAAAACATTCAGTACTTC. The genes are TRBV9 and TRBJ2-4, with D perhaps matching TRBD1 (6 bases). The CDR3 contains 16 residues. The germline CDR1 and CDR2 sequences are SGDLS and YYNGEE. V was cut by 3 bases and J by 1 base, with 14 bases left in between. Together with reference TRBV9 and TRBJ2-4, the CDR3 gives the full variable domain: DSGVTQTPKHLITATGQRVTLRCSPRSGDLSVYWYQQSLDQGLQFLIQYYNGEERAKGNILERFSAQQFPDLHSELNLSSLELGDSALYFCASSAQQGLAKNIQYFGAGTRLSVL.

This clonotype was counted many times. The chain has TRBV12-3 or TRBV12-4 and TRBJ2-1; tentatively, D is TRBD1 (6 bases). CDR3 length: 15 amino acids. Between the trimmed V and J ends, which lost 4 bases and 4 bases, there was a span of 14 bases. As DNA, the CDR3 is TGTGCCAGCAGTTCCCCCGGGACAAGATACAATGAGCAGTTCTTC. Protein sequence: CASSSPGTRYNEQFF.

This clonotype has at least ten counts. The chain employs TRBV5-1 and TRBJ1-2; maybe TRBD1 (6 bases). Trimming removed 5 bases from V and 6 bases from J, with 14 bases in between. The CDR3 is 13 residues long. Germline V gene sequence: CDR1 SGHRS, CDR2 YFSETQ. The CDR3 nucleotides are TGCGCCAGCAGTTCAACAGGGTCCCATGGCTACACCTTC. Translating it yields CASSSTGSHGYTF.

A note on this clonotype: One base away lies a much larger clone, so this may be a sequencing read error. This rearrangement joins TRBV5-1 to TRBJ1-1; no definite D call. The V gene's germline CDR1 is SGHRS and CDR2 YFSETQ. The CDR3 runs to 13 residues. CDR3 nucleotides: TGCTCCAGCAGCTTTTCCTTGAACACTGAAGCTTTCTTT. Translated, it gives CSSSFSLNTEAFF.

This clonotype was detected many times. The chain combines TRBV7-2 with TRBJ1-2; D not certain. Germline CDR1 SGHTA, CDR2 FQGNSA. The ends were cut back, 2 bases at V and 7 bases at J, with 8 bases in the middle. The CDR3 has 12 amino acids. This chain's CDR3 is CASSLIQAGYTF. For the CDR3, the DNA is TGTGCCAGCAGCTTAATCCAAGCTGGCTACACCTTC. The whole variable domain, filled in from reference TRBV7-2 and TRBJ1-2, reads GAGVSQSPSNKVTEKGKDVELRCDPISGHTALYWYRQSLGQGLEFLIYFQGNSAPDKSGLPSDRFSAERTGGSVSTLTIQRTQQEDSAVYLCASSLIQAGYTFGSGTRLTVV.

The V gene is TRBV4-1, the J gene TRBJ2-7; D remains ambiguous. The V gene's germline CDR1 is MGHRA and CDR2 YSYEKL. The CDR3 has 15 amino acids. V was clipped by 0 bases and J by 6 bases, with 15 bases between them. CDR3 region: CASSQDSPGVREQYF. DNA for the CDR3: TGCGCCAGCAGCCAAGATTCTCCAGGAGTCCGCGAGCAGTACTTC.

This clonotype was counted ten times or more. The rearrangement joins TRBV12-3 or TRBV12-4 to TRBJ1-1, with D perhaps TRBD1 (6 bases). Trimming stripped 3 bases from V and 1 base from J, with 9 bases between. The CDR3 totals 14 residues. Here the CDR3 DNA reads TGTGCCAGCAGTTTTACACAGGGGAACACTGAAGCTTTCTTT. This sequence encodes CASSFTQGNTEAFF.

This clonotype was recorded many times. This chain uses TRBV29-1 with TRBJ2-7; D unclear. Germline V lookup: CDR1 SQVTM, CDR2 ANQGSEA. V lost 5 bases, J lost 3 bases, and 11 bases lay in between. The CDR3 runs 12 residues. CDR3: CSVSAGYYEQYF. As DNA, the CDR3 is TGCAGCGTTTCTGCCGGATACTACGAGCAGTACTTC.

This clonotype has at least ten counts. This chain joins TRBV20-1 and TRBJ2-7; TRBD2 agrees at 8 bases. The CDR3 is 15 residues long. The junction had 12 bases not matched to a gene; V was cut back by 4 bases and J by 4 bases. CDR1 is DFQATT, CDR2 SNEGSKA, per germline (reference sequence). CDR3 loop: CSAKAAGTSIYEQYF. DNA for the CDR3: TGCAGTGCTAAGGCCGCCGGGACTAGTATTTACGAGCAGTACTTC.

This clonotype has at least ten counts. The CDR3 DNA is TGCAGCGTTGGGCGCTCCTACGAGCAGTACTTC. Residues: CSVGRSYEQYF. The rearrangement joins TRBV29-1 to TRBJ2-7; D call uncertain. The germline gives CDR1 SQVTM, CDR2 ANQGSEA. The CDR3 has 11 amino acids. Trimming removed 4 bases from V and 0 bases from J, with 4 bases in between.

This clonotype was recorded many times. This sequence joins TRBV28 and TRBJ1-5, with 8 bases fitting TRBD1. The CDR3 contains 14 residues. V lost 11 bases, J lost 2 bases, and 8 bases stayed unmatched. From germline, CDR1 is MDHEN and CDR2 SYDVKM. CDR3 region: CAGKTGGGNQPQHF. The CDR3 nucleotides are TGTGCCGGTAAAACAGGGGGGGGCAATCAGCCCCAGCATTTT.

This clonotype occurred many times. J is TRBJ2-7 and V is TRBV29-1; D possibly corresponds to TRBD2 (6 bases). Trimming left V 1 base short and J 3 bases short, with 16 bases between. The CDR3 consists of 15 residues. CDR1 is SQVTM, CDR2 ANQGSEA, per germline. The CDR3 reads CSVEAGRRGNYEQYF. The CDR3 coding sequence is TGCAGCGTTGAAGCCGGTAGGCGCGGGAACTACGAGCAGTACTTC.

This clonotype was recorded at least ten times. The chain combines TRBV5-1 with TRBJ2-5; D call uncertain. The V end was cut by 1 base, the J end by 5 bases, with 9 bases between. The CDR3 contains 13 residues. Germline V gene lookup returns CDR1 SGHRS and CDR2 YFSETQ. The CDR3: CASSLSLVETQYF. The CDR3 bases are TGCGCCAGCAGCTTGTCTCTTGTCGAGACCCAGTACTTC.

This clonotype appeared many times. The chain recombines TRBV28 with TRBJ1-1, with D perhaps matching TRBD1 (5 bases). This CDR3 contains 14 residues. Germline V gives CDR1 MDHEN, CDR2 SYDVKM. The germline V and J ends were trimmed by 6 bases and 1 base, with 12 bases remaining between them. CDR3 amino acids: CASSKGLSNTEAFF. The CDR3 DNA reads as TGTGCCAGCAGCAAGGGACTTTCGAACACTGAAGCTTTCTTT.

The rearrangement links TRBV6-2 or TRBV6-3 to TRBJ2-6; D gene uncertain. V lost 10 bases, J lost 4 bases, and 8 bases lay in between. CDR3 size: 12 residues. CDR1 and CDR2 from the germline V gene are MNHEY and SVGEGT. As DNA, the CDR3 is TGTGCCACCCGGAGAGGGGCCAACGTCCTGACTTTC. Translating gives CATRRGANVLTF.

This chain uses TRBV12-3 or TRBV12-4 with TRBJ2-1; 9 nucleotides agree with TRBD2. V gave up 6 bases and J gave up 5 bases; unmatched junction bases: 8. CDR3 length equals 15 residues. The CDR3 DNA reads TGTGCCAGCAGGGACACTAGCGGGTCCCACAATGAGCAGTTCTTC. Translated, it gives CASRDTSGSHNEQFF.

In its sample, this clonotype was seen many times. V and J are TRBV12-3 or TRBV12-4 and TRBJ1-1, with D hard to call. CDR3 size: 12 residues. V lost 6 bases and J lost 1, with 6 bases in between. The CDR3 spells CASRPRNTEAFF. CDR3 nucleotide sequence: TGTGCCAGCAGGCCGCGGAACACTGAAGCTTTCTTT.

The chain uses TRBV6-5 and TRBJ1-1; 11 bases line up with TRBD1. Germline V CDR1 and CDR2: MNHEY, SVGAGI. The J segment lost 7 bases and the V segment lost 2 bases, leaving 6 bases of the junction unmatched. This CDR3 has 15 amino acids. The CDR3 region is CASSYRTGGSDEAFF. Here the CDR3 DNA reads TGTGCCAGCAGTTACCGGACAGGGGGCTCAGATGAAGCTTTCTTT.